Each of the 11 T cell receptor beta chains below was sequenced from the same sample in a study of blood T cell repertoires in COVID-19. Profiling relied on immunoSEQ multiplex PCR, and the TCRdb table lists in-frame clones only, not all of them. The repertoire includes approximately 250,000 clones, 75% to 90% of them detected once, and more than 8.5% sits in the top ten. Sequencing input: peripheral blood. The receptor set was obtained from a woman aged 65 to 85 with COVID-19, enrolled during active disease.

V gene TRBV9 combines with J gene TRBJ1-6; D is unresolved. V was cut by 3 bases and J by 11 bases, with 12 bases left in between. Germline assignment: CDR1 SGDLS and CDR2 YYNGEE. CDR3 size: 13 residues. The CDR3 coding sequence is TGTGCCAGCAGCGCCACCACAGAGACACCCCTCCACTTT. It codes for CASSATTETPLHF. The variable domain in full, with the rest retrieved from reference TRBV9 and TRBJ1-6, is DSGVTQTPKHLITATGQRVTLRCSPRSGDLSVYWYQQSLDQGLQFLIQYYNGEERAKGNILERFSAQQFPDLHSELNLSSLELGDSALYFCASSATTETPLHFGNGTRLTVT.

The chain is built from TRBV24-1 and TRBJ1-1; D not certain. This CDR3 is built from 14 residues. The ends were cut back, 2 bases at V and 5 bases at J, with 11 bases in the middle. The germline V gene has CDR1 KGHDR and CDR2 SFDVKD. This chain's CDR3 is CATSDSSVKTEAFF. The CDR3 bases are TGTGCCACCAGTGATTCGAGTGTAAAGACTGAAGCTTTCTTT.

This clone was seen a handful of times. The V gene is TRBV7-9, the J gene TRBJ1-1; TRBD1 might be the D (6 bases). The CDR3 spans 13 residues. V was clipped by 5 bases and J by 4 bases, with 11 bases between them. Germline V gene data show CDR1 as SEHNR and CDR2 as FQNEAQ (reference sequence). The CDR3 DNA reads as TGTGCCAGCAGCCGCCTAGGGGGCACTGAAGCTTTCTTT. Amino acid sequence: CASSRLGGTEAFF. Based on the CDR3 plus reference TRBV7-9 and TRBJ1-1, the full variable domain is DTGVSQNPRHKITKRGQNVTFRCDPISEHNRLYWYRQTLGQGPEFLTYFQNEAQLEKSRLLSDRFSAERPKGSFSTLEIQRTEQGDSAMYLCASSRLGGTEAFFGQGTRLTVV.

The genes are TRBV2 and TRBJ2-2, with TRBD2 matching over 11 bases. Germline V gives CDR1 SNHLY, CDR2 FYNNEI. The V and J ends lost 10 bases and 4 bases, in that order; junction bases with no gene match: 5. This CDR3 is built from 14 residues. Here the CDR3 DNA reads TGTGCCACCAGACTAGCGGGAAGCACCGGGGAGCTGTTTTTT. It specifies CATRLAGSTGELFF.

The rearrangement links TRBV7-9 to TRBJ1-1; D remains unclear. The CDR3 sequence is 15 residues long. The germline CDR1 and CDR2 sequences are SEHNR and FQNEAQ (reference sequence). V was shortened by 6 bases and J by 0 bases, with 14 bases between the two germline ends. CDR3 in DNA: TGTGCCAGCAGTCATCAGACAAGAATGAACACTGAAGCTTTCTTT. Amino acid sequence: CASSHQTRMNTEAFF.

This clone has a single count. This rearrangement joins TRBV19 to TRBJ2-7, with D uncertain. Trimming pared 1 base from V and 2 bases from J, leaving 12 bases between. The germline V gene has CDR1 LNHDA and CDR2 SQIVND (reference sequence). The CDR3 is made up of 15 amino acids. The CDR3 region is CASSIATVPTYEQYF. CDR3 sequence (DNA): TGTGCCAGTAGTATAGCAACAGTTCCAACCTACGAGCAGTACTTC.

The chain uses TRBV19 and TRBJ2-3; maybe TRBD1 (6 bases). Trimming removed 9 bases at V and 3 bases at J, with 13 bases between. Germline assignment: CDR1 LNHDA and CDR2 SQIVND (reference sequence). The CDR3 contains 13 residues. CDR3 coding DNA: TGTGCCAGCCGACAGGTTTGGACAGATACGCAGTATTTT. This gives the protein CASRQVWTDTQYF.

V usage is TRBV6-5 and J usage is TRBJ2-5; D gene ambiguous. V lost 2 bases and J lost 5, with 15 bases in between. The V gene's germline CDR1 is MNHEY and CDR2 SVGAGI. This CDR3 spans 15 amino acids. The CDR3 sequence is CASSYGGSRWETQYF. The DNA of the CDR3 is TGTGCCAGCAGTTACGGTGGTAGCCGGTGGGAGACCCAGTACTTC.

The chain carries TRBV28 and TRBJ2-1; 7 positions agree with TRBD1. Trimming at V came to 6 bases and at J to 7 bases, leaving 9 bases not matched to a gene. The CDR3 contains 14 residues. Germline values: CDR1 MDHEN, CDR2 SYDVKM. As DNA, the CDR3 is TGTGCCAGCAGGAGGGACAGTAGAAAAAATGAGCAGTTCTTC. Translated: CASRRDSRKNEQFF.

This clone has a single count. The gene calls are TRBV28 and TRBJ1-1; 9 bases match TRBD1. The J segment lost 8 bases and the V segment lost 6 bases, leaving 1 base of the junction unmatched. Germline-derived CDR1 and CDR2 are MDHEN and SYDVKM. The CDR3 contains 11 residues. This CDR3 is CASRGQGEAFF. In DNA form, the CDR3 reads TGTGCCAGCAGGGGACAGGGAGAAGCTTTCTTT. The whole variable domain, remainder taken from reference TRBV28 and TRBJ1-1, is DVKVTQSSRYLVKRTGEKVFLECVQDMDHENMFWYRQDPGLGLRLIYFSYDVKMKEKGDIPEGYSVSREKKERFSLILESASTNQTSMYLCASRGQGEAFFGQGTRLTVV.

The V gene is TRBV6-2 or TRBV6-3, the J gene TRBJ2-5; possibly TRBD1 for D (6 bases). The germline V gene has CDR1 MNHEY and CDR2 SVGEGT. The ends were cut back, 5 bases at V and 5 bases at J, with 18 bases in the middle. This CDR3 is 15 amino acids long. The chain's CDR3 is CASSAKGHLRETQYF. Here the CDR3 DNA reads TGTGCCAGCAGTGCGAAGGGACACCTCAGGGAGACCCAGTACTTC.